The clone carrying this T cell receptor (beta chain) was counted between two and nine times. Antigen unknown. V lost 1 base and J lost 7, with 17 bases in between. Germline CDR1 LGHDT, CDR2 YNNKEL (reference sequence). This CDR3 is 15 amino acids long. The data were taken from a study of T-cell memory formation after mild COVID-19. Study-wide results and limits: Among contracting clones, CD4+ were mainly CM/EM and CD8+ enriched in EMRA. Day 15 to 85 contractors were CD4/CD8 balanced; later expanders leaned CD4+.

TCRdb reprocessed the 5' RACE reads via MiXCR and lists one record per CDR3 protein. The sample has tens of thousands of distinct CDR3 sequences, approximately 13% seen once; the top ten hold about 29%. This clonotype was obtained from an adult woman who had mild COVID-19 (a few samples of this study predate the infection). Cell type and time point are not known. The material sequenced was PBMCs or a T cell subset sorted from them (not recorded which). The chain joins TRBV3-1 to TRBJ2-7, with no clear D. The CDR3 DNA reads as TGTGCCAGCAGCCAAGTTCTAGGACCCTTAGGAGAGCAGTACTTC. Residues: CASSQVLGPLGEQYF.